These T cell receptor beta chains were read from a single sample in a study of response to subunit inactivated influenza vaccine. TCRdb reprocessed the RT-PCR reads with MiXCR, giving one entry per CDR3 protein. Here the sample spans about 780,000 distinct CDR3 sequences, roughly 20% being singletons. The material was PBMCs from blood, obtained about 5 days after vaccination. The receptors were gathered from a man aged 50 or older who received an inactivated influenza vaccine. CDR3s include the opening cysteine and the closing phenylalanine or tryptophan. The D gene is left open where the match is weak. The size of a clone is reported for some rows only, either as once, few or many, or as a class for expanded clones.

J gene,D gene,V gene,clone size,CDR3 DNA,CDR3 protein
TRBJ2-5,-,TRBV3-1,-,TGTGCCAGCAGCCAATCATCCGGGACAGCGGGGGAGACCCAGTACTTC,CASSQSSGTAGETQYF
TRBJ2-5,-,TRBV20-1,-,TGCAGTGCTAGAGATCTTCGTAGGCAGGCTCAAGAGACCCAGTACTTC,CSARDLRRQAQETQYF
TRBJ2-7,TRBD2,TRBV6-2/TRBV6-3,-,TGTGCCAGCAGTTCGACTAGCGGGAGCGACGAGCAGTACTTC,CASSSTSGSDEQYF
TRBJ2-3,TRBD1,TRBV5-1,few,TGCGCCAGCAGCTCAGCATGGACAGGGAACACAGATACGCAGTATTTT,CASSSAWTGNTDTQYF
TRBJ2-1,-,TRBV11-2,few,TGTGCCAGCAGCCCCCGATGGCGGGGCAATGAGCAGTTCTTC,CASSPRWRGNEQFF
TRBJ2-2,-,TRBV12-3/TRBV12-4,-,TGTGCCAGCAGGTATGGGACATCGTCCACCGGGGAGCTGTTTTTT,CASRYGTSSTGELFF
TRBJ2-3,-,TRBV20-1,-,TGCAGTGCTAGAGATCGGTTCGGTAGAGCCCGCACAGATACGCAGTATTTT,CSARDRFGRARTDTQYF
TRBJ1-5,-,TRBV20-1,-,TGCAGTGCGAACAGGGATCTTCAGCCCCAGCATTTT,CSANRDLQPQHF
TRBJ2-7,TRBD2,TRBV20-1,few,TGCAGTGCTAGAAAGCCTAGCGGGGGGTACGAGCAGTACTTC,CSARKPSGGYEQYF
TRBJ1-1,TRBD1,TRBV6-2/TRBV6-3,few,TGTGCCAGCAGTTATCGCGGGTGGCAGGGGGTGACTGAAGCTTTCTTT,CASSYRGWQGVTEAFF
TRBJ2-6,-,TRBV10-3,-,TGTGCCATCAGTGCGACCAGTGGCCCAGGCTCTGGGGCCAACGTCCTGACTTTC,CAISATSGPGSGANVLTF
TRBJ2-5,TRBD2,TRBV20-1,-,TGCAGTGCCAACGCCGGGACTAGCGGGAGTAGGGGGACCCAGTACTTC,CSANAGTSGSRGTQYF
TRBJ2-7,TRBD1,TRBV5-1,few,TGCGCCAGCAGCCAACAGGGACAGGGGGCCTACGAGCAGTACTTC,CASSQQGQGAYEQYF
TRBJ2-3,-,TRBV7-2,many,TGTGCCAGCAGCCGGATCCACACAGATACGCAGTATTTT,CASSRIHTDTQYF
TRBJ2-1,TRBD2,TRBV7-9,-,TGTGCCAGCAGCTTCCCAGGGACTAGCGGCAATGAGCAGTTCTTC,CASSFPGTSGNEQFF
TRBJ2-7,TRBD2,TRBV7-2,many,TGTGCCAGCAGCTTGGAACTAGCGGGGGGCTACGAGCAGTACTTC,CASSLELAGGYEQYF
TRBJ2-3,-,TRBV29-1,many,TGCAGCGTTGAACAGGGAGCAGATACGCAGTATTTT,CSVEQGADTQYF
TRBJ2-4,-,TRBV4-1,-,TGCGCCAGCAGCCAAGGATACAATGGGAACATTCAGTACTTC,CASSQGYNGNIQYF
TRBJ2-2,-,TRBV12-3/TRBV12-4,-,TGTGCCAGCAAGGAGGGGTTTGTGCACACCGGGGAGCTGTTTTTT,CASKEGFVHTGELFF
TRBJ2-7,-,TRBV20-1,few,TGCAGCACAAAAACTGGGGCAGGGTTACGTACGAAGCAGTACTTC,CSTKTGAGLRTKQYF
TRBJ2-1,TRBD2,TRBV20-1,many,TGCAGTGCCACCGGACTAGCGGAGGGAAGTCAAGCTGGGGATGAGCAGTTCTTC,CSATGLAEGSQAGDEQFF
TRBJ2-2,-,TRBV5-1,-,TGCGCCAGCAGCACATTCTTGACAACCGGGGAGCTGTTTTTT,CASSTFLTTGELFF
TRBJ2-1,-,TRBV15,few,TGTGCCACCAGCAGAGATCGCAAAAGCGGCGAGCAGTTCTTC,CATSRDRKSGEQFF
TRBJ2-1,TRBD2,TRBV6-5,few,TGTGCCAGCAGTTCTGCGACTAGCGGGATTAGGGATGAGCAGTTCTTC,CASSSATSGIRDEQFF
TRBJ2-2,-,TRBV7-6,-,TGTGCCAGCAGCGCACGATTGCCTGGGGAGCTGTTTTTT,CASSARLPGELFF
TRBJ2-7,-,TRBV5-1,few,TGCGCCAGCAGAGGGGGGGCCCAAGGCACTTACGAGCAGTACTTC,CASRGGAQGTYEQYF
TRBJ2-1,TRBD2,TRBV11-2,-,TGTGCCAGCAGCTTAGGACTAGCGGCTCGTAATGAGCAGTTCTTC,CASSLGLAARNEQFF
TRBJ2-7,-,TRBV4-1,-,TGCGCCAGCAGCCAAGTTCACGGGGCCGCCTACGAGCAGTACTTC,CASSQVHGAAYEQYF
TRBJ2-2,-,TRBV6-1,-,TGTGCCAGCACCCAGGGGGACTGGCCTACCGGGGAGCTGTTTTTT,CASTQGDWPTGELFF
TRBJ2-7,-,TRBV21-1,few,TGTGCCAGCAGCAAAGGGGACAGGACTTACCCCTACGAGCAGTACTTC,CASSKGDRTYPYEQYF
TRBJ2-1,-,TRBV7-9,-,TGTGCCAGCAGTTACACCACCAGGGACAATGAGCAGTTCTTC,CASSYTTRDNEQFF
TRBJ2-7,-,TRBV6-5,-,TGTGCCAGCAGTTTGCAGTGGCAGGCGAACGAGCAGTACTTC,CASSLQWQANEQYF
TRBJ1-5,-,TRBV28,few,TGTGCCAGCAGTGTGACAGTAGGGAATCAGCCCCAGCATTTT,CASSVTVGNQPQHF
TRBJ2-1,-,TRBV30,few,TGTGCCTGGAGTCCCACCTACAATGAGCAGTTCTTC,CAWSPTYNEQFF
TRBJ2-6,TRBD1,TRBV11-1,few,TGTGCCAGCAGCTTTCTACGACAGGGAATTTCTGGGGCCAACGTCCTGACTTTC,CASSFLRQGISGANVLTF
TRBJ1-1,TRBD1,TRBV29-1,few,TGCAGCGCTCCGGGGGACAGCGGTCCCCCTGAAGCTTTCTTT,CSAPGDSGPPEAFF
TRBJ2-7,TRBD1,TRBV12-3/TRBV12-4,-,TGTGCCAGCAGTTTAGTCAGGGGGCGCGAGCAGTACTTC,CASSLVRGREQYF
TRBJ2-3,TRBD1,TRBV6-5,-,TGTGCCAGCAGTTACTCCGGGACAGTAAGAATAGCCACAGATACGCAGTATTTT,CASSYSGTVRIATDTQYF
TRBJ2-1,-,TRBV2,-,TGTGCCAGCAAGATGGAGACTCTTCTAGCGCTGGGGTACAATGAGCAGTTCTTC,CASKMETLLALGYNEQFF
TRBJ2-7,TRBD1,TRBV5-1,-,TGCGCCAGCAGCGCAAGGACAGGGCAGACGAGGGAGCAGTACTTC,CASSARTGQTREQYF
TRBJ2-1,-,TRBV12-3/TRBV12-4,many,TGTGCCAGCGGGAGAGACAGCAGAGGGTTCTTC,CASGRDSRGFF
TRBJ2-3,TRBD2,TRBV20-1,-,TGCAGTGCAGAGCGTCCGGGGGGTCCAGATACGCAGTATTTT,CSAERPGGPDTQYF
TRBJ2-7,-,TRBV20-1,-,TGCAGTGCTAGAGATTGGATGGGGTACGAGCAGTACTTC,CSARDWMGYEQYF
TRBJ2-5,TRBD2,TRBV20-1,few,TGCAGTGCTACTAGCGGGAGTAACCAAGAGACCCAGTACTTC,CSATSGSNQETQYF
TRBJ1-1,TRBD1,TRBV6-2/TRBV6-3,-,TGTGCCAGCAGTCCACAGGGGGCTTCCATGAACACTGAAGCTTTCTTT,CASSPQGASMNTEAFF
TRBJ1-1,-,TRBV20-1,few,TGCAGTGCTCCATCGGACACGACGAACACTGAAGCTTTCTTT,CSAPSDTTNTEAFF
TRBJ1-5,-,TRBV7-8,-,TGTGCCAGCAGCACCTACGGGGGTGGTCAGCCCCAGCATTTT,CASSTYGGGQPQHF
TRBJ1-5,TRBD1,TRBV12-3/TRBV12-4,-,TGTGCCAGCAGTGGGGACAGGATTAGCAATCAGCCCCAGCATTTT,CASSGDRISNQPQHF
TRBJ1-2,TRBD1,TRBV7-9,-,TGTGCCAGCAGCTTGCCGGGACAGAGCTATGGCTACACCTTC,CASSLPGQSYGYTF
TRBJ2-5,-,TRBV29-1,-,TGCAGCGGATCGACAGTGGCTGGGGAGACCCAGTACTTC,CSGSTVAGETQYF
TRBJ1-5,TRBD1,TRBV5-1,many,TGCGCCAGCAGCTCCTCAGGGGGCAGCAATCAGCCCCAGCATTTT,CASSSSGGSNQPQHF
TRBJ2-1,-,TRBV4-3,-,TGCGCCAGCAGCCAAGATAATGCGGGGCGGAGTGAGCAGTTCTTC,CASSQDNAGRSEQFF
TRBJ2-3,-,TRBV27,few,TGTGCCAGCAGCCTCCGGGACGCCACAGATACGCAGTATTTT,CASSLRDATDTQYF
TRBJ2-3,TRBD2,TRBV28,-,TGTGCCAGCAGTCGGGGGGAGGGCTTCGGCACAGATACGCAGTATTTT,CASSRGEGFGTDTQYF